Sequencing of this TCR beta chain was carried out in a study of blood T cell repertoires in COVID-19. Study as a whole: From the United States, Italy and Spain came samples of acute and convalescent COVID-19. T cells, B-cell-depleted T cells, or PBMCs supplied cDNA or gDNA.

Authors' data handling: Scientists estimated how many nucleated cells there were by amplifying reference gene primers. TCRdb's table, derived via immunoSEQ multiplex PCR, lists solely in-frame clones and lacks some. The V and J calls and clone size were taken over from that table, and D and trimming were inferred from the DNA. The repertoire consists of 85,000 to 130,000 clones, with about nine tenths occurring once and the leading ten covering roughly 0.99%. Germline-derived CDR1 and CDR2 are MNHEY and SVGAGI. The CDR3 has 15 amino acids. V was shortened by 6 bases and J by 2 bases, with 16 bases between the two germline ends.

This TCR was recovered from a man aged 55 to 70 with acute or convalescent COVID-19. The sample consisted of peripheral blood. The chain links TRBV6-5 to TRBJ2-5; a weak D match, TRBD1 (6 bases). This CDR3 is CASRLHRVGQETQYF. The CDR3 bases are TGTGCCAGCAGACTCCACAGGGTTGGTCAAGAGACCCAGTACTTC.